Listed below are T cell receptor beta chains from one sample, sequenced in a study of PD-1 blockade in classical Hodgkin lymphoma. TCRdb's copy holds only in-frame clones and misses some; the assay was immunoSEQ multiplex PCR. In the table there are roughly 17,000 clones, around four fifths of which are singletons. The specimen was peripheral blood mononuclear cells (PBMCs), collected before the fourth cycle of nivolumab. These TCRs come from a human donor with classical Hodgkin lymphoma. The CDR3 runs from the conserved cysteine through the conserved F or W. D genes are given only for firm matches. Not all rows give a size; the values are once, few, many and, for expanded clones, a class.

CDR3: CASSLWKFMNTEAFF; DNA: TGTGCCAGCAGCCTCTGGAAGTTTATGAACACTGAAGCTTTCTTT; D: NA; J: TRBJ1-1; size: NA; V: TRBV4-2
CDR3: CASSLSRGGQETQYF; DNA: TGCGCCAGCAGCTTGTCGCGCGGGGGCCAAGAGACCCAGTACTTC; D: TRBD2; J: TRBJ2-5; size: NA; V: TRBV5-1
CDR3: CASSQGFNMGSYNSPLHF; DNA: TGCGCCAGCAGCCAAGGGTTCAACATGGGATCCTATAATTCACCCCTCCACTTT; D: NA; J: TRBJ1-6; size: NA; V: TRBV4-3
CDR3: CASSFFGGSGDTQYF; DNA: TGTGCCAGCAGCTTTTTCGGGGGCTCTGGAGATACGCAGTATTTT; D: NA; J: TRBJ2-3; size: NA; V: TRBV7-9
CDR3: CASSYTGAYGYTF; DNA: TGTGCCAGCAGTTACACAGGGGCCTATGGCTACACCTTC; D: TRBD1; J: TRBJ1-2; size: few; V: TRBV6-5
CDR3: CASSAGTGGIRSPLHF; DNA: TGCGCCAGCAGTGCCGGGACAGGGGGCATTCGTTCACCCCTCCACTTT; D: TRBD1; J: TRBJ1-6; size: few; V: TRBV5-1
CDR3: CASSLGGITNQPQHF; DNA: TGCGCCAGCAGCTTGGGAGGGATTACCAATCAGCCCCAGCATTTT; D: NA; J: TRBJ1-5; size: NA; V: TRBV5-1
CDR3: CASSVAATSNEKLFF; DNA: TGCGCCAGCAGCGTGGCCGCGACCTCTAATGAAAAACTGTTTTTT; D: NA; J: TRBJ1-4; size: few; V: TRBV5-1
CDR3: CASSREADPNEKLFF; DNA: TGCGCCAGCAGCCGAGAAGCCGACCCAAATGAAAAACTGTTTTTT; D: NA; J: TRBJ1-4; size: NA; V: TRBV4-3
CDR3: CASSPDSASSYEQYF; DNA: TGTGCCAGCAGTCCCGACTCCGCGAGCTCCTACGAGCAGTACTTC; D: NA; J: TRBJ2-7; size: NA; V: TRBV6-5
CDR3: CASSPTPGTAGANVLTF; DNA: TGTGCCAGTAGTCCCACCCCCGGGACGGCTGGGGCCAACGTCCTGACTTTC; D: NA; J: TRBJ2-6; size: NA; V: TRBV19
CDR3: CASSDWVRGPTDTQYF; DNA: TGTGCCAGCAGTGACTGGGTCAGGGGGCCGACAGATACGCAGTATTTT; D: TRBD1; J: TRBJ2-3; size: once; V: TRBV6-1
CDR3: CASSRQGEDYGYTF; DNA: TGCGCCAGCAGCCGACAGGGGGAAGACTATGGCTACACCTTC; D: TRBD1; J: TRBJ1-2; size: few; V: TRBV4-1
CDR3: CAGSLDRVSSPLHF; DNA: TGTGCCGGCAGCCTAGACAGAGTTAGTTCACCCCTCCACTTT; D: NA; J: TRBJ1-6; size: NA; V: TRBV7-9
CDR3: CASSLSGASGNTIYF; DNA: TGTGCCAGCAGCTTATCCGGGGCCTCTGGAAACACCATATATTTT; D: NA; J: TRBJ1-3; size: NA; V: TRBV7-9
CDR3: CASSLSSGNEKLFF; DNA: TGTGCCAGCAGCTTATCTTCGGGTAATGAAAAACTGTTTTTT; D: NA; J: TRBJ1-4; size: NA; V: TRBV5-1
CDR3: CASTAASYNSPLHF; DNA: TGTGCCAGCACAGCGGCCTCCTATAATTCACCCCTCCACTTT; D: NA; J: TRBJ1-6; size: NA; V: TRBV2
CDR3: CASSGSGRGDTQYF; DNA: TGTGCCAGCAGCGGCTCCGGACGGGGGGATACGCAGTATTTT; D: NA; J: TRBJ2-3; size: NA; V: TRBV7-9
CDR3: CASRGTISSYEQYF; DNA: TGTGCCAGCAGGGGGACTATCAGCTCCTACGAGCAGTACTTC; D: TRBD2; J: TRBJ2-7; size: medium-sized; V: TRBV6-5
CDR3: CASSLEGQGAGELFF; DNA: TGCGCCAGCAGCTTGGAGGGGCAGGGGGCCGGGGAGCTGTTTTTT; D: TRBD1; J: TRBJ2-2; size: NA; V: TRBV5-1
CDR3: CASSQRGSATQYF; DNA: TGTGCCAGCAGCCAAAGGGGTTCAGCGACCCAGTACTTC; D: NA; J: TRBJ2-5; size: once; V: TRBV7-6
CDR3: CASSAERGNTDTQYF; DNA: TGTGCCAGCAGTGCGGAGCGGGGAAACACAGATACGCAGTATTTT; D: TRBD2; J: TRBJ2-3; size: NA; V: TRBV2
CDR3: CASSVSGELFF; DNA: TGTGCCAGCAGTGTGAGCGGGGAGCTGTTTTTT; D: NA; J: TRBJ2-2; size: NA; V: TRBV2
CDR3: CASSAQGGTEAFF; DNA: TGTGCCAGCAGTGCACAGGGCGGCACTGAAGCTTTCTTT; D: NA; J: TRBJ1-1; size: few; V: TRBV2
CDR3: CASSQGIGLGSYEQYF; DNA: TGCGCCAGCAGCCAAGGGATCGGTTTAGGCTCCTACGAGCAGTACTTC; D: NA; J: TRBJ2-7; size: once; V: TRBV4-3
CDR3: CAISESTRLGQITGELFF; DNA: TGTGCCATCAGTGAGTCGACTCGTCTAGGACAGATAACCGGGGAGCTGTTTTTT; D: NA; J: TRBJ2-2; size: NA; V: TRBV10-3
CDR3: CASSPPSGNEQFF; DNA: TGTGCCAGCAGCCCCCCTAGTGGCAATGAGCAGTTCTTC; D: NA; J: TRBJ2-1; size: NA; V: TRBV7-8
CDR3: CASSLRGRGTDTQYF; DNA: TGTGCCAGCAGCCTGCGGGGGAGAGGCACAGATACGCAGTATTTT; D: TRBD2; J: TRBJ2-3; size: NA; V: TRBV11-1
CDR3: CASSLVMGTRRDEQYF; DNA: TGCGCCAGCAGCTTGGTTATGGGGACTAGGCGGGACGAGCAGTACTTC; D: TRBD2; J: TRBJ2-7; size: NA; V: TRBV5-1